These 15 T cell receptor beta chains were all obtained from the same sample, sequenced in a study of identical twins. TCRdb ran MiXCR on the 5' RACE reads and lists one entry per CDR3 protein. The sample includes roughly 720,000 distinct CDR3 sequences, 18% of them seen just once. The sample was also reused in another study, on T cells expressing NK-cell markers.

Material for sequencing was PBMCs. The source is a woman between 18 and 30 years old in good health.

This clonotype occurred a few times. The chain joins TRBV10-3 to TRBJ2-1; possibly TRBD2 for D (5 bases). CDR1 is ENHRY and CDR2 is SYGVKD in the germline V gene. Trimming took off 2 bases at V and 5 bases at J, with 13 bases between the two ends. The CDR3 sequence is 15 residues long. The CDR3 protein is CAISEPRTVNNEQFF. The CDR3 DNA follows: TGTGCCATCAGTGAGCCTAGGACTGTAAACAATGAGCAGTTCTTC.

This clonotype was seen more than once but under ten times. In nucleotides, the CDR3 is TGCAGTGCTAGAGTTCCCGGACTAGCGGGAGCTTACGAGCAGTACTTC. Protein product: CSARVPGLAGAYEQYF. This sequence joins TRBV20-1 and TRBJ2-7; TRBD2 matches at 13 bases. V gave up 1 base and J gave up 4 bases; unmatched junction bases: 7. CDR3 length: 16 amino acids. Germline CDR1 reads DFQATT; CDR2 reads SNEGSKA (reference sequence).

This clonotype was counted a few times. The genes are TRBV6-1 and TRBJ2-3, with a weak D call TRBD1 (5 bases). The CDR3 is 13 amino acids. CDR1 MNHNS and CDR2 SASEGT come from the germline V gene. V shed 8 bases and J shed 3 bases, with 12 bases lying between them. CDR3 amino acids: CASGGQGTDTQYF. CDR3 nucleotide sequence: TGTGCCAGCGGTGGGCAGGGAACAGATACGCAGTATTTT.

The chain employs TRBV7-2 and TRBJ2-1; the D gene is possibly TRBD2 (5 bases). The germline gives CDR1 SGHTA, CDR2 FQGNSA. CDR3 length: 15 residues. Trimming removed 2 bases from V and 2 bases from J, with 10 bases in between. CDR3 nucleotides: TGTGCCAGCAGCTTAAGCGGCCCGGCCTACAATGAGCAGTTCTTC. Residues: CASSLSGPAYNEQFF.

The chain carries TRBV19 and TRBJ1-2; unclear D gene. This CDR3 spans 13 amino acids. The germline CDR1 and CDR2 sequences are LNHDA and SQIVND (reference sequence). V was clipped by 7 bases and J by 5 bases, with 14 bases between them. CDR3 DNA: TGTGCCAGTACAGAGCGGACCTCTTATGGCTACACCTTC. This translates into CASTERTSYGYTF.

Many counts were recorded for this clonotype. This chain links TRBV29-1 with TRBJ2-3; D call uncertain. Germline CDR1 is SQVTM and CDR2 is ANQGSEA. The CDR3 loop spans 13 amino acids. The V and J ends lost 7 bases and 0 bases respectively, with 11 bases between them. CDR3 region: CSARTPSTDTQYF. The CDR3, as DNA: TGCAGCGCCCGGACCCCGAGCACAGATACGCAGTATTTT.

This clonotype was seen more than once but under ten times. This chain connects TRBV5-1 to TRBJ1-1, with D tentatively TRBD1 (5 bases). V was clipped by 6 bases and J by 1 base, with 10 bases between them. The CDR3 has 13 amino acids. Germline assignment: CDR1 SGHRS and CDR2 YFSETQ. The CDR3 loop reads CASNAGQNTEAFF. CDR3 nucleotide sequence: TGCGCCAGCAATGCAGGGCAGAACACTGAAGCTTTCTTT.

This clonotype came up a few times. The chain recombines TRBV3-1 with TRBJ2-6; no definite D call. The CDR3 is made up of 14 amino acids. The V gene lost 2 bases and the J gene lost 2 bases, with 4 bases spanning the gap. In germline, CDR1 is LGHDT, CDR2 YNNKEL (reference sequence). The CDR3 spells CASSQQAGANVLTF. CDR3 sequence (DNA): TGTGCCAGCAGCCAACAGGCTGGGGCCAACGTCCTGACTTTC.

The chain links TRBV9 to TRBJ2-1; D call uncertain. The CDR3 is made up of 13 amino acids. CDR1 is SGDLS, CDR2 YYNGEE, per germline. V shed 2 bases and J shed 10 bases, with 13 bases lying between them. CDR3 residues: CASSVRLEGEQFF. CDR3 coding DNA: TGTGCCAGCAGCGTTAGACTGGAAGGAGAGCAGTTCTTC.

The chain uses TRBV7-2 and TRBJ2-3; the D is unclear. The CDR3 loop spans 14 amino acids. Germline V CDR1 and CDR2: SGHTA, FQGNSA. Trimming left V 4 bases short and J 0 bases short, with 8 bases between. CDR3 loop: CASSSTTSTDTQYF. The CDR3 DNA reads TGTGCCAGCAGCTCAACTACTAGCACAGATACGCAGTATTTT. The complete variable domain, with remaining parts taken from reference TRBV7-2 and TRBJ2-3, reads GAGVSQSPSNKVTEKGKDVELRCDPISGHTALYWYRQSLGQGLEFLIYFQGNSAPDKSGLPSDRFSAERTGGSVSTLTIQRTQQEDSAVYLCASSSTTSTDTQYFGPGTRLTVL.

CDR3 sequence reads: CASRWDSYEQYF. CDR3 DNA sequence: TGTGCCAGCAGATGGGACTCCTACGAGCAGTACTTC. The chain is built from TRBV2 and TRBJ2-7; D not certain. The V gene lost 6 bases and the J gene lost 0 bases, with 6 bases spanning the gap. Germline CDR1 reads SNHLY; CDR2 reads FYNNEI. The CDR3 consists of 12 residues.

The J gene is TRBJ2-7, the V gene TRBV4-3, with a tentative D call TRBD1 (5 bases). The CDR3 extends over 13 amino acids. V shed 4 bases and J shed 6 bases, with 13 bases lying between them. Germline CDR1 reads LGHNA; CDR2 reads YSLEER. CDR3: CASSRDLRGEQYF. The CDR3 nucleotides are TGCGCCAGCAGCCGAGACCTAAGGGGCGAGCAGTACTTC.

CDR3 sequence (DNA): TGTGCCAGCAGCCCAAGCACAGGGGTAGGGGAGACCCAGTACTTC. Amino acid sequence: CASSPSTGVGETQYF. The chain is built from TRBV7-9 and TRBJ2-5; 7 nucleotides agree with TRBD1. The CDR3 is 15 amino acids. V shed 5 bases and J 5 bases; nucleotides not matched to a gene: 11. The germline gives CDR1 SEHNR, CDR2 FQNEAQ (reference sequence).

The CDR3 loop is CASKASQRGVTDTQYF. The CDR3 nucleotides read TGCGCCAGCAAGGCCTCTCAGCGGGGGGTAACAGATACGCAGTATTTT. The V and J genes are TRBV5-1 and TRBJ2-3, with 9 nucleotides matching TRBD2. The V and J ends lost 6 bases and 3 bases, in that order; junction bases with no gene match: 11. Per germline, CDR1 SGHRS and CDR2 YFSETQ. The CDR3 has 16 amino acids.

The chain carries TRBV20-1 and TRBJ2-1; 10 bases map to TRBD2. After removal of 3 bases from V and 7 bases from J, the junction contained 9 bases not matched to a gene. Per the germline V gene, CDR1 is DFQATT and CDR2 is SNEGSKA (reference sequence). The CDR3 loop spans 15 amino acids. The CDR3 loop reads CSARESGRGGNEQFF. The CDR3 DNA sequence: TGCAGTGCTAGGGAAAGCGGGAGGGGTGGGAATGAGCAGTTCTTC.